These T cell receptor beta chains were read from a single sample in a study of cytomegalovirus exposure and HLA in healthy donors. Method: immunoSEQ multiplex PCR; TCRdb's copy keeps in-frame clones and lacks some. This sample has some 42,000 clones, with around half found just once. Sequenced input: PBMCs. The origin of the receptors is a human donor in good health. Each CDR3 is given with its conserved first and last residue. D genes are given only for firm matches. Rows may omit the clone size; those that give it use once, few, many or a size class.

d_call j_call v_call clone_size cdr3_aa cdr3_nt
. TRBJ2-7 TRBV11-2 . CASSFNREGVFEQYF TGTGCCAGCAGCTTCAACAGGGAAGGTGTATTCGAGCAGTACTTC
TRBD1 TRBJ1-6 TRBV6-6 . CASSRQGGQLTSPLHF TGTGCCAGCAGTCGACAGGGGGGCCAGCTTACTTCACCCCTCCACTTT
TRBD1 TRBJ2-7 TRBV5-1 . CASSPTGTGVAEQYF TGCGCCAGCAGCCCCACCGGGACAGGGGTCGCCGAGCAGTACTTC
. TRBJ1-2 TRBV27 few CASSFGGGRHSYGYTF TGTGCCAGCAGTTTCGGAGGTGGGAGACACTCGTATGGCTACACCTTC
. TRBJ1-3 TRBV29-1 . CSVDRGISGNTIYF TGCAGCGTTGACCGGGGGATTTCTGGAAACACCATATATTTT
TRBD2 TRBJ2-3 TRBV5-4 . CASSPLASGNTDTQYF TGTGCCAGCAGCCCTCTGGCTAGCGGGAACACAGATACGCAGTATTTT
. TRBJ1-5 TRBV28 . CASSFGGLEGNQPQHF TGTGCCAGCAGTTTTGGGGGACTCGAAGGCAATCAGCCCCAGCATTTT
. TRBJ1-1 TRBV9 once CASSVESGRGEAFF TGTGCCAGCAGCGTAGAATCAGGAAGGGGTGAAGCTTTCTTT
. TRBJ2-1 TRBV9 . CASSGAPGNEQFF TGTGCCAGCAGCGGAGCCCCAGGTAATGAGCAGTTCTTC
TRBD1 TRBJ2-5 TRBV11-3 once CASSLPRQGRTQYF TGTGCCAGCAGCTTGCCCCGACAGGGTCGGACCCAGTACTTC
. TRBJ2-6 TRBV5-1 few CASSPLRHPSGANVLTF TGCGCCAGCAGCCCTCTCAGACACCCCTCTGGGGCCAACGTCCTGACTTTC
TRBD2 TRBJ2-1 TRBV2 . CASSGLAGGHEQFF TGTGCCAGCAGTGGACTAGCGGGGGGCCATGAGCAGTTCTTC
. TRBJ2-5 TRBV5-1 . CASSRQETQYF TGCGCCAGCAGCCGCCAAGAGACCCAGTACTTC
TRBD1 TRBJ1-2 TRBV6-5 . CASRRTGGSYGYTF TGTGCCAGCAGGAGGACAGGGGGTAGCTATGGCTACACCTTC
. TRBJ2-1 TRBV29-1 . CSVVGYSGAYNEQFF TGCAGCGTTGTTGGGTATAGCGGCGCCTACAATGAGCAGTTCTTC
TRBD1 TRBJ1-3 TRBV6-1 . CASSEGPGGRYGNTIYF TGTGCCAGCAGTGAAGGGCCAGGGGGAAGGTATGGAAACACCATATATTTT
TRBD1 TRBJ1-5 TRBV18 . CASSPAGQGGNQPQHF TGTGCCAGCTCACCTGCCGGACAGGGGGGTAATCAGCCCCAGCATTTT
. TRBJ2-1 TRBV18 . CASSPSTGTYNEQFF TGTGCCAGCTCACCCTCGACAGGGACTTACAATGAGCAGTTCTTC
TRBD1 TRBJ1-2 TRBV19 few CASSIEGRDRGRLNYGYTF TGTGCCAGTAGTATAGAGGGGCGAGACAGGGGCCGGCTGAACTATGGCTACACCTTC
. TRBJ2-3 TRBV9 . CASTAAERGTDTQYF TGTGCCAGCACCGCAGCTGAGCGCGGCACAGATACGCAGTATTTT
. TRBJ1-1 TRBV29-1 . CSAVDGEMVTEAFF TGCAGCGCTGTGGATGGAGAGATGGTGACTGAAGCTTTCTTT
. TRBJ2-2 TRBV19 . CASSIAGGRGTGELFF TGTGCCAGTAGTATAGCCGGGGGGCGAGGGACCGGGGAGCTGTTTTTT
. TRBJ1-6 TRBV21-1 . CASSKACLRTGRWGNSPLHF TGTGCCAGCAGCAAAGCGTGTTTAAGGACAGGGCGGTGGGGTAATTCACCCCTCCACTTT
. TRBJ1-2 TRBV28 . CASSLGLLGYTF TGTGCCAGCAGTTTAGGGCTTCTTGGCTACACCTTC
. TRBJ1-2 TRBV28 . CASMVRGMDGYTF TGTGCCAGCATGGTTCGGGGAATGGATGGCTACACCTTC
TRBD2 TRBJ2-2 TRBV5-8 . CASPGRGGPGELFF TGTGCCAGCCCGGGGAGGGGTGGCCCCGGGGAGCTGTTTTTT
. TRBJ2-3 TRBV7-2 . CASSLGGRNTDTQYF TGTGCCAGCAGCTTAGGGGGCAGGAACACAGATACGCAGTATTTT
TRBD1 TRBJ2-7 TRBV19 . CASNPTGTETYEQYF TGTGCCAGTAATCCAACCGGGACAGAGACTTACGAGCAGTACTTC
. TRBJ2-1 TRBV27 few CASSLRPSAYYHNEQFF TGTGCCAGCAGTTTAAGGCCTAGCGCATATTATCACAATGAGCAGTTCTTC
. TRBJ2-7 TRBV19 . CASSIEWQASYEQYF TGTGCCAGTAGTATTGAGTGGCAGGCCTCCTACGAGCAGTACTTC
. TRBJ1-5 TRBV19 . CASRESPGQPQHF TGTGCCAGTCGGGAGTCCCCGGGTCAGCCCCAGCATTTT
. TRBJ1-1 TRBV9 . CASSAGMNTEAFF TGTGCCAGCAGCGCCGGGATGAACACTGAAGCTTTCTTT
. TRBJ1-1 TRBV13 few CASSFRSGAQGRTEAFF TGTGCCAGCAGCTTCAGGTCGGGTGCTCAGGGGCGCACTGAAGCTTTCTTT
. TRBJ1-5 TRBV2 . CASSEGQGNQPQHF TGTGCCAGCAGTGAAGGACAGGGCAATCAGCCCCAGCATTTT
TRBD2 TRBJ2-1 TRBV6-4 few CASSDSRTSGVDEQFF TGTGCCAGCAGTGACTCTCGGACTAGCGGGGTCGATGAGCAGTTCTTC
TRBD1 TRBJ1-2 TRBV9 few CASSVTGDGYTF TGTGCCAGCAGCGTAACAGGGGACGGCTACACCTTC
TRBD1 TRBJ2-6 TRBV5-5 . CASSDDSGQSHSGANVLTF TGTGCCAGCAGCGATGATTCGGGACAGTCCCATTCTGGGGCCAACGTCCTGACTTTC
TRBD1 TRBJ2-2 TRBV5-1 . CASSLAGQYTGELFF TGCGCCAGCAGCTTGGCGGGACAGTACACCGGGGAGCTGTTTTTT
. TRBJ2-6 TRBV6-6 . CASSHNSGANVLTF TGTGCCAGCAGTCACAACTCTGGGGCCAACGTCCTGACTTTC
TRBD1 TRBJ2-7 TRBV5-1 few CASKGTGLHEQYF TGCGCCAGCAAGGGGACAGGGTTACACGAGCAGTACTTC
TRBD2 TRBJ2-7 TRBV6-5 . CASSYSGGSEQYF TGTGCCAGCAGTTACTCGGGAGGGTCTGAGCAGTACTTC
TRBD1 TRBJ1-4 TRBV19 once CASRDRGGANEKLFF TGTGCCAGCCGGGACAGGGGGGGAGCGAATGAAAAACTGTTTTTT
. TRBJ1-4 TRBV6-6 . CASRADPPEKLFF TGTGCCAGCAGAGCCGATCCCCCAGAAAAACTGTTTTTT